A single sample gave rise to the 18 T cell receptor beta chains below, sequenced in a study of T cell repertoires in cytomegalovirus infection (dated by TCRdb to about 2019). Data came from an Illumina HiSeq 1500. TCRdb's own reprocessing of the public reads used fastp at Q25 and MiXCR and kept productive beta chains. Records with the same CDR3 protein are collapsed into one entry carrying the most frequent genes and DNA. The table for this sample lists around 900,000 distinct CDR3 sequences; approximately 33% of them were counted only once. The ten largest clones add up to about an eighth of the sample. Antigens for these TCRs are unknown. The sample's treatment or condition label, in plain terms: in vitro stimulation with specific CMV peptide epitopes to enrich CMV-specific T cells. The sample consisted of cultured CD8+ T cells from PBMCs, taken from culture after CMV antigen stimulation. The origin of the receptors is a human donor in good health (CMV status not recorded). Some clones in this sample may be carry-over from other donors' samples.

The V gene is TRBV6-6, the J gene TRBJ2-2; 8 nucleotides agree with TRBD1. Germline loops: CDR1 MNHNY, CDR2 SVGAGI (reference sequence). With 4 bases clipped from V and 3 bases from J, the junction kept 16 bases outside the gene matches. This CDR3 contains 19 residues. CDR3 residues: CASSSLFRIQGADTGELFF. The DNA for the CDR3 is TGTGCCAGCAGTTCCCTGTTTAGGATTCAGGGGGCTGACACCGGGGAGCTGTTTTTT.

The genes are TRBV20-1 and TRBJ2-3, with D perhaps TRBD2 (6 bases). The length of the CDR3 is 15 residues. Trimming shortened V by 6 bases and J by 7 bases, and 23 bases separated the two germline ends. Germline-derived CDR1 and CDR2 are DFQATT and SNEGSKA (reference sequence). The DNA for the CDR3 is TGCAGTGCATTACTCCGGGACTCCTGGGGGTATACGCAGTATTTT. It specifies CSALLRDSWGYTQYF.

The chain joins TRBV7-2 to TRBJ1-2; 7 positions agree with TRBD1. In germline, CDR1 is SGHTA, CDR2 FQGNSA. Germline trimming cut 3 bases from V and 9 bases from J; bases unmatched to any gene: 7. This CDR3 contains 13 residues. The CDR3 coding sequence is TGTGCCAGCAGCTTTTTCGACAGGGTTAGCTACACCTTC. Its protein is CASSFFDRVSYTF.

The CDR3 reads CASSLGLTGRREDTQYF. The CDR3 DNA is TGTGCCAGCAGCTTAGGCCTGACAGGGAGAAGGGAAGATACGCAGTATTTT. The chain couples TRBV7-8 to TRBJ2-3; 7 bases are shared with TRBD1. Germline V gene data show CDR1 as SGHVS and CDR2 as FQNEAQ. Trimming cost V 1 base and J 5 bases; bases outside gene matches: 12. This CDR3 comprises 17 residues.

This clonotype was detected only a few times. The J gene is TRBJ2-3, the V gene TRBV7-6; TRBD1 matches at 8 bases. Unmatched junction bases numbered 14, after V lost 0 bases and J lost 3 bases. The CDR3 loop spans 19 amino acids. Per germline, CDR1 SGHVS and CDR2 FNYEAQ. CDR3 nucleotides: TGTGCCAGCAGCTTAGCGTTTACAGGGCAGGGGGCCGTAACAGATACGCAGTATTTT. Encoded protein: CASSLAFTGQGAVTDTQYF.

This chain links TRBV7-9 with TRBJ1-1, with TRBD1 as a possible D gene (5 bases). Trimming pared 5 bases from V and 6 bases from J, leaving 16 bases between. The CDR3 has 14 residues. CDR1 and CDR2 from the germline V gene are SEHNR and FQNEAQ (reference sequence). DNA for the CDR3: TGTGCCAGCAGCCGACCAGGGTCTAAGGCTGAAGCTTTCTTT. Translation gives CASSRPGSKAEAFF.

As to this clonotype: A junction boundary mismatches the germline segment, possibly from a read error. V usage is TRBV7-9 and J usage is TRBJ2-1; D is perhaps TRBD1 (5 bases). The CDR3 totals 14 residues. Per the germline V gene, CDR1 is SEHNR and CDR2 is FQNEAQ (reference sequence). CDR3 region: CASSLATAYIEQFF. For the CDR3, the DNA is TGTGCCAGCAGCTTAGCGACAGCCTACATTGAGCAGTTCTTC.

This chain connects TRBV20-1 to TRBJ2-7; D call uncertain. Trimming took off 0 bases at V and 1 base at J, with 7 bases between the two ends. In germline, CDR1 is DFQATT, CDR2 SNEGSKA (reference sequence). This CDR3 is 13 amino acids long. The CDR3 loop reads CSARDRYSYEQYF. The CDR3, as DNA: TGCAGTGCTAGAGATCGCTATTCCTACGAGCAGTACTTC.

V and J are TRBV2 and TRBJ1-6; D call uncertain. V gave up 10 bases and J gave up 4 bases, with 8 bases separating them. Germline CDR1 SNHLY, CDR2 FYNNEI. The CDR3 has 12 amino acids. CDR3 in amino acids: CATLDYNSPLHF. DNA for the CDR3: TGTGCCACCTTAGATTATAATTCACCCCTCCACTTT.

The rearrangement uses TRBV29-1 and TRBJ1-1, with D possibly matching TRBD1 (5 bases). Trimming pared 4 bases from V and 1 base from J, leaving 7 bases between. The CDR3 consists of 12 residues. The V gene's germline CDR1 is SQVTM and CDR2 ANQGSEA. The CDR3 protein is CSVGGENTEAFF. The DNA of the CDR3 is TGCAGCGTTGGAGGGGAGAACACTGAAGCTTTCTTT.

The chain uses TRBV10-3 and TRBJ1-4, with D possibly TRBD1 on 5 matching bases. Germline CDR1 is ENHRY and CDR2 is SYGVKD. Trimming stripped 0 bases from V and 8 bases from J, with 13 bases between. The CDR3 totals 15 residues. The CDR3 sequence is CAISESGGGREKLFF. CDR3 in DNA: TGTGCCATCAGTGAGTCCGGGGGTGGAAGAGAAAAACTGTTTTTT.

The genes are TRBV7-9 and TRBJ2-2, with D hard to call. Per germline, CDR1 SEHNR and CDR2 FQNEAQ (reference sequence). Trimming removed 4 bases at V and 10 bases at J, with 4 bases between. The CDR3 contains 10 residues. CDR3 DNA sequence: TGTGCCAGCAGCTCCGTGGAGCTGTTTTTT. Protein sequence: CASSSVELFF. Full variable domain (rest looked up from reference TRBV7-9 and TRBJ2-2): DTGVSQNPRHKITKRGQNVTFRCDPISEHNRLYWYRQTLGQGPEFLTYFQNEAQLEKSRLLSDRFSAERPKGSFSTLEIQRTEQGDSAMYLCASSSVELFFGEGSRLTVL.

This sequence joins TRBV5-5 and TRBJ2-7, with D unclear. Germline V gene data show CDR1 as SGHKS and CDR2 as YYEKEE (reference sequence). The CDR3 runs to 13 residues. Trimming removed 1 base from V and 2 bases from J, with 7 bases in between. CDR3 region: CASSLSDPYEQYF. The CDR3 DNA reads TGTGCCAGCAGCTTGAGCGATCCCTACGAGCAGTACTTC.

This rearrangement joins TRBV7-9 to TRBJ1-2; TRBD1 matches at 9 bases. With 2 bases clipped from V and 2 bases from J, the junction kept 12 bases outside the gene matches. Germline values: CDR1 SEHNR, CDR2 FQNEAQ (reference sequence). The length of the CDR3 is 18 residues. The DNA of the CDR3 is TGTGCCAGCAGCTTACTAGCTGGACAGGGGAGTCCCAACTATGGCTACACCTTC. This codes for CASSLLAGQGSPNYGYTF.

This clonotype was observed a few times. The chain employs TRBV7-9 and TRBJ2-7, with 8 positions matching TRBD1. CDR1 is SEHNR, CDR2 FQNEAQ, per germline (reference sequence). The CDR3 has 12 amino acids. The trim removed 4 bases at V and 5 bases at J, leaving 1 base unmatched. The CDR3 sequence is CASSWDRHEQYF. CDR3 bases: TGTGCCAGCAGCTGGGACAGGCACGAGCAGTACTTC.

V usage is TRBV5-8 and J usage is TRBJ1-2, with TRBD1 identical over 7 bases. The CDR3 runs 13 residues. Germline CDR1 and CDR2: SGHTS and YDEGEE. Trimming took 0 bases from V and 7 from J; bases not matched to a gene: 3. The CDR3 sequence: CASSLAGQSGYTF. The CDR3 DNA reads TGTGCCAGCAGCTTGGCGGGACAGAGTGGCTACACCTTC.

Many counts were recorded for this clonotype. This chain joins TRBV7-2 and TRBJ2-7; 9 positions match TRBD1. V shed 5 bases, J shed 6 bases, and the junction held 2 bases outside the gene matches. The CDR3 is made up of 12 amino acids. Germline CDR1 is SGHTA and CDR2 is FQGNSA. The CDR3 DNA sequence: TGTGCCAGCAGCCAGACAGGGGGCGAGCAGTACGTC. It yields the protein CASSQTGGEQYV.

This clonotype was counted only a few times. CDR3 sequence (DNA): TGTGCCAGCAGCTCCGGGACGAGGGATACGCAGTATTTT. Translated: CASSSGTRDTQYF. The chain uses TRBV7-6 and TRBJ2-3; tentatively, D is TRBD1 or TRBD2 (5 bases each). This CDR3 contains 13 residues. Trimming removed 4 bases from V and 6 bases from J, with 11 bases in between. Per germline, CDR1 SGHVS and CDR2 FNYEAQ.